These 13 T cell receptor beta chains share one sample of origin, sequenced in a study of shared clonotypes between healthy human individuals. Method: immunoSEQ multiplex PCR; TCRdb's copy keeps in-frame clones and lacks some. The profile shows 1.5 million to 1.9 million clones, 95% to 99% of them singletons. The sample comprised naive CD4+ T cells sorted from blood. Subset given: CD45RA+ positively selected. The receptors were gathered from a man aged 25-45 years in good health.

The gene calls are TRBV28 and TRBJ1-5, with 8 positions matching TRBD1. J was trimmed by 6 bases and V by 6 bases; bases with no gene match: 10. The CDR3 loop spans 15 amino acids. Germline CDR1 reads MDHEN; CDR2 reads SYDVKM. The CDR3 DNA is TGTGCCAGCAGCAACCAGGGGGCCCGGTCTCAGCCCCAGCATTTT. It yields the protein CASSNQGARSQPQHF. Based on the CDR3 plus reference TRBV28 and TRBJ1-5, the full variable domain is DVKVTQSSRYLVKRTGEKVFLECVQDMDHENMFWYRQDPGLGLRLIYFSYDVKMKEKGDIPEGYSVSREKKERFSLILESASTNQTSMYLCASSNQGARSQPQHFGDGTRLSIL.

CDR3 in DNA: TGTGCCAGCAGTGATCCAAGGACACCTTACGAGCAGTACTTC. It codes for CASSDPRTPYEQYF. V usage is TRBV25-1 and J usage is TRBJ2-7; TRBD1 might be the D (5 bases). The CDR3 is made up of 14 amino acids. V was trimmed by 3 bases and J by 4 bases, leaving 13 bases between them. Germline values: CDR1 MGHDK, CDR2 SYGVNS.

V gene TRBV5-1 combines with J gene TRBJ1-4; maybe TRBD1 (5 bases). Trimming pared 5 bases from V and 7 bases from J, leaving 6 bases between. The CDR3 has 11 amino acids. From germline, CDR1 is SGHRS and CDR2 YFSETQ. CDR3 region: CASRGGEKLFF. The CDR3 bases are TGCGCCAGCAGGGGGGGTGAAAAACTGTTTTTT.

V usage is TRBV4-3 and J usage is TRBJ1-3; no clear D gene. The V end was cut by 1 base, the J end by 2 bases, with 12 bases between. CDR3 length: 16 residues. Germline-derived CDR1 and CDR2 are LGHNA and YSLEER. The CDR3 spells CASSQVEGRAGNTIYF. DNA of the CDR3: TGCGCCAGCAGCCAAGTAGAGGGCCGCGCTGGAAACACCATATATTTT.

The chain has TRBV18 and TRBJ1-2, with no clear D. Between the trimmed V and J ends, which lost 0 bases and 3 bases, there was a span of 11 bases. The CDR3 contains 15 residues. Germline V gene lookup returns CDR1 KGHSH and CDR2 LQKENI. CDR3 in DNA: TGTGCCAGCTCACCACCCGCAGTGGGGTACTATGGCTACACCTTC. Amino acid sequence: CASSPPAVGYYGYTF.

This chain connects TRBV6-1 to TRBJ2-3; D is unclear. V shed 3 bases and J shed 4 bases, with 8 bases lying between them. Germline V CDR1 and CDR2: MNHNS, SASEGT. The CDR3 runs 13 residues. CDR3 sequence (DNA): TGTGCCAGCAGTGATGGCCGGGCAGATACGCAGTATTTT. This gives the protein CASSDGRADTQYF.

On this clone itself: Different DNA sequences within this sample yield the same CDR3. CDR3 nucleotide sequence: TGTGCCTGGAGTGCGAAAGAGACCCAGTACTTC. Protein product: CAWSAKETQYF. This rearrangement joins TRBV30 to TRBJ2-5; D uncertain. In germline, CDR1 is GTSNPN, CDR2 SVGIG (reference sequence). CDR3 length equals 11 residues. V gave up 1 base and J gave up 3 bases, with 3 bases separating them. The full variable domain, rest sourced from reference TRBV30 and TRBJ2-5, is SQTIHQWPATLVQPVGSPLSLECTVEGTSNPNLYWYRQAAGRGLQLLFYSVGIGQISSEVPQNLSASRPQDRQFILSSKKLLLSDSGFYLCAWSAKETQYFGPGTRLLVL.

In regard to this clone: Within the sample, other DNA sequences also encode this same CDR3. The chain has TRBV27 and TRBJ2-7; TRBD1 might be the D (6 bases). CDR1 MNHEY and CDR2 SMNVEV come from the germline V gene (reference sequence). This CDR3 region has 12 residues. V was pared by 3 bases and J by 5 bases, with 8 bases between. The DNA of the CDR3 is TGTGCCAGCAGTTTCCCAGGGGACGAGCAGTACTTC. It is translated as CASSFPGDEQYF.

This chain joins TRBV11-1 and TRBJ2-7; the match to TRBD1 covers 10 bases. V gave up 0 bases and J gave up 3 bases; unmatched junction bases: 5. Germline assignment: CDR1 SGHAT and CDR2 FQDESV (reference sequence). The CDR3 totals 16 residues. CDR3 nucleotides: TGTGCCAGCAGCTTAGCAACCGGGACAGGGGACTACGAGCAGTACTTC. Translation gives CASSLATGTGDYEQYF.

This clone was seen only once. The J gene is TRBJ2-1, the V gene TRBV30, with D maybe TRBD1 (7 bases). This CDR3 region has 15 residues. CDR1 is GTSNPN, CDR2 SVGIG, per germline (reference sequence). Trimming left V 3 bases short and J 5 bases short, with 17 bases between. The CDR3 nucleotides are TGTGCCTGGAGAGTACAGGGGACTCTGAACAATGAGCAGTTCTTC. It yields the protein CAWRVQGTLNNEQFF. Full variable domain (outside the CDR3, taken from reference TRBV30 and TRBJ2-1): SQTIHQWPATLVQPVGSPLSLECTVEGTSNPNLYWYRQAAGRGLQLLFYSVGIGQISSEVPQNLSASRPQDRQFILSSKKLLLSDSGFYLCAWRVQGTLNNEQFFGPGTRLTVL.

V usage is TRBV28 and J usage is TRBJ1-3, with D possibly TRBD1 on 6 matching bases. This CDR3 has 15 residues. CDR1 MDHEN and CDR2 SYDVKM come from the germline V gene. The germline V and J ends were trimmed by 5 bases and 5 bases, with 16 bases remaining between them. CDR3: CASSPGQISRNTIYF. The DNA for the CDR3 is TGTGCCAGCAGTCCTGGACAGATTTCGCGAAACACCATATATTTT.

About this clone: Distinct nucleotide sequences in the sample also encode this CDR3. V is TRBV9 and J is TRBJ2-2, with a weak D call TRBD2 (6 bases). This CDR3 is built from 13 residues. The germline CDR1 and CDR2 sequences are SGDLS and YYNGEE. Between the trimmed V and J ends, which lost 2 bases and 8 bases, there was a span of 10 bases. The CDR3 loop is CASSVVGGGELFF. CDR3 DNA: TGTGCCAGCAGCGTTGTGGGAGGTGGGGAGCTGTTTTTT.

The chain links TRBV28 to TRBJ1-4; no clear D. The CDR3 runs 16 residues. The V gene lost 3 bases and the J gene lost 0 bases, with 11 bases spanning the gap. Germline lookup yields CDR1 MDHEN and CDR2 SYDVKM. The CDR3 reads CASSLSASATNEKLFF. The CDR3 coding sequence is TGTGCCAGCAGTTTGAGTGCTTCTGCAACTAATGAAAAACTGTTTTTT. Variable domain in full (rest from reference TRBV28 and TRBJ1-4): DVKVTQSSRYLVKRTGEKVFLECVQDMDHENMFWYRQDPGLGLRLIYFSYDVKMKEKGDIPEGYSVSREKKERFSLILESASTNQTSMYLCASSLSASATNEKLFFGSGTQLSVL.